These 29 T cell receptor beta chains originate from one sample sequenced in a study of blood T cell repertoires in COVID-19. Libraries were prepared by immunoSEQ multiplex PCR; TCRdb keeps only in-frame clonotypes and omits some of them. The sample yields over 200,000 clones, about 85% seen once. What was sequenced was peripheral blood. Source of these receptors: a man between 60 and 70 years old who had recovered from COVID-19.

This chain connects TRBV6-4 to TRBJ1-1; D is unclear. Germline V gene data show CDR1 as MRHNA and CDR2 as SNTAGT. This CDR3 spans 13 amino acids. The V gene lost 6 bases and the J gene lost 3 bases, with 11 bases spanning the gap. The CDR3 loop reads CASREQMYTEAFF. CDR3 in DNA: TGTGCCAGCAGAGAACAGATGTACACTGAAGCTTTCTTT.

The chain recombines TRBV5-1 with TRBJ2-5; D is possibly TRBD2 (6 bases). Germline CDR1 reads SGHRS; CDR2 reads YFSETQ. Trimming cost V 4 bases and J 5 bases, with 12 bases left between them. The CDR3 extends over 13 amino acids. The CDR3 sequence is CASSQTSLETQYF. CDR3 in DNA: TGCGCCAGCAGCCAAACTAGCCTGGAGACCCAGTACTTC.

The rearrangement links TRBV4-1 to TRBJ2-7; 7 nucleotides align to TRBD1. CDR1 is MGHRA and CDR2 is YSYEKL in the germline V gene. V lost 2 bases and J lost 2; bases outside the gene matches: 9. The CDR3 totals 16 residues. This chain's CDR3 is CASSQPSTGRPYEQYF. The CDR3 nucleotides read TGCGCCAGCAGCCAACCGTCGACAGGGCGCCCCTACGAGCAGTACTTC.

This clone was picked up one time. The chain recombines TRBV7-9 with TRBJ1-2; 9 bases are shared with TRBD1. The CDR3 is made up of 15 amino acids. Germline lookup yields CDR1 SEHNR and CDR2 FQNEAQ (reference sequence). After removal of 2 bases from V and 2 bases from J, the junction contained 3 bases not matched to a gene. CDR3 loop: CASSLIGQGNYGYTF. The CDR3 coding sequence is TGTGCCAGCAGCTTAATAGGACAGGGGAACTATGGCTACACCTTC.

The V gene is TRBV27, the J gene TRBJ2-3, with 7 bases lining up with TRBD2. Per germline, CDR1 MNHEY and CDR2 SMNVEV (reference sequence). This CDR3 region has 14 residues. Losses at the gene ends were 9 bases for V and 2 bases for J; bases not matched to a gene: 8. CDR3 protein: CASLPGGTTDTQYF. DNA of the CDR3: TGTGCCAGTCTACCCGGGGGGACCACAGATACGCAGTATTTT.

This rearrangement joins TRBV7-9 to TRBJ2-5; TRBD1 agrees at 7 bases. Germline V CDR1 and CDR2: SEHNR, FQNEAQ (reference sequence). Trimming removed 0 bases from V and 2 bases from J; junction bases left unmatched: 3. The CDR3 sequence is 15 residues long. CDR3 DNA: TGTGCCAGCAGCTTAGCTGGGACAGAACAAGAGACCCAGTACTTC. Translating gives CASSLAGTEQETQYF.

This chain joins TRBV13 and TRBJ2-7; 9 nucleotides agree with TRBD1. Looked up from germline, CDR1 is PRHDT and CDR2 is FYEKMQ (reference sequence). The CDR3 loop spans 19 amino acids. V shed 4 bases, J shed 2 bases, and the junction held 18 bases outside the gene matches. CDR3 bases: TGTGCCAGCAGCTCCTTAACGGGGGGACAGGGCCTCTACGCCTACGAGCAGTACTTC. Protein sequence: CASSSLTGGQGLYAYEQYF.

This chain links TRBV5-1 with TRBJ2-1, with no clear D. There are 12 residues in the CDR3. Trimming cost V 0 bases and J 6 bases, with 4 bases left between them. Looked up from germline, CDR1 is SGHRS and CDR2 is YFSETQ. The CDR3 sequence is CASSLVVNEQFF. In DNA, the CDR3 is TGCGCCAGCAGCTTGGTAGTCAATGAGCAGTTCTTC. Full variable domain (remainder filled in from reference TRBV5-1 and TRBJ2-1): KAGVTQTPRYLIKTRGQQVTLSCSPISGHRSVSWYQQTPGQGLQFLFEYFSETQRNKGNFPGRFSGRQFSNSRSEMNVSTLELGDSALYLCASSLVVNEQFFGPGTRLTVL.

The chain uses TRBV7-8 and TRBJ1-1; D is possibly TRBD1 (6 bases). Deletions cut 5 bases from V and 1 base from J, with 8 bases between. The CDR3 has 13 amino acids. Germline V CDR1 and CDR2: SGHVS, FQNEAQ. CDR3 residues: CASSRTANTEAFF. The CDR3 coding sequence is TGTGCCAGCAGCCGGACAGCGAACACTGAAGCTTTCTTT.

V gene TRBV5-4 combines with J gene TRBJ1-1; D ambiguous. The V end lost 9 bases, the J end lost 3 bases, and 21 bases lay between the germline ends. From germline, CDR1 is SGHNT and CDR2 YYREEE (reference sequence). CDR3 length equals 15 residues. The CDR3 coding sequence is TGTGCCACCTCTGGCCCTGAGACGGGGTACACTGAAGCTTTCTTT. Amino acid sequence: CATSGPETGYTEAFF.

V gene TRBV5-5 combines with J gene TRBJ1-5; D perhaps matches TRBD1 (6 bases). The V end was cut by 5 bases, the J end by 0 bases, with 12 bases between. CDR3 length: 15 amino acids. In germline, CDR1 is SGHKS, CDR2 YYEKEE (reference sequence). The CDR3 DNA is TGTGCCAGCAGGTGGACAGAAGCTAGCAATCAGCCCCAGCATTTT. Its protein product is CASRWTEASNQPQHF.

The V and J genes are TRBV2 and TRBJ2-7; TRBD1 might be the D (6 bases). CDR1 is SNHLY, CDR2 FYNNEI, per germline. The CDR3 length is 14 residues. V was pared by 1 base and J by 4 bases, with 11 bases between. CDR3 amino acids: CASSEGVGGYEQYF. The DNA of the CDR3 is TGTGCCAGCAGTGAAGGGGTAGGGGGATACGAGCAGTACTTC.

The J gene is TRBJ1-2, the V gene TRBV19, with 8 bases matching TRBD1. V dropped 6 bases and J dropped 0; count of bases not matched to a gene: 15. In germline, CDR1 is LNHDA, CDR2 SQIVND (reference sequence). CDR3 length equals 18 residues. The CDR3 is CASSDGYRGDPSNYGYTF. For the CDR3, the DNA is TGTGCCAGTAGCGACGGGTACAGGGGGGATCCTTCTAACTATGGCTACACCTTC.

The CDR3 DNA is TGTGCCAGCAGTGACGACCCCATGGCGGGGAGAACTGAAGCTTTCTTT. Translated: CASSDDPMAGRTEAFF. V is TRBV6-4 and J is TRBJ1-1; no firm D call. The CDR3 covers 16 residues. Trimming took 2 bases from V and 5 from J, leaving 18 bases between them. CDR1 MRHNA and CDR2 SNTAGT come from the germline V gene.

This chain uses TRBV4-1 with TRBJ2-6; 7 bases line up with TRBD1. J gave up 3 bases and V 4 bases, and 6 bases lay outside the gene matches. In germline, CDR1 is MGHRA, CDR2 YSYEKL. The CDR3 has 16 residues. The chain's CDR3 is CASSPDRTGGANVLTF. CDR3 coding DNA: TGCGCCAGCAGCCCTGACCGGACAGGTGGGGCCAACGTCCTGACTTTC.

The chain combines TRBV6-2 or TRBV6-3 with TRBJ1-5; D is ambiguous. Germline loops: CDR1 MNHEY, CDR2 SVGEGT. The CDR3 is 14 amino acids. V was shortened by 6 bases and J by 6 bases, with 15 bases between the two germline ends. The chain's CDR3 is CASSPTGSAQPQHF. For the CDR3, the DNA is TGTGCCAGCAGCCCAACGGGTAGCGCTCAGCCCCAGCATTTT.

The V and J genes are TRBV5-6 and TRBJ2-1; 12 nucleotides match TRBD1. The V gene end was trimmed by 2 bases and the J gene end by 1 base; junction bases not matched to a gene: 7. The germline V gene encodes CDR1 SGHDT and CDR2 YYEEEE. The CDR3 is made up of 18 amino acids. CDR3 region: CASSFGTGGASSYNEQFF. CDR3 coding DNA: TGTGCCAGCAGCTTCGGGACAGGGGGCGCGTCTTCCTACAATGAGCAGTTCTTC.

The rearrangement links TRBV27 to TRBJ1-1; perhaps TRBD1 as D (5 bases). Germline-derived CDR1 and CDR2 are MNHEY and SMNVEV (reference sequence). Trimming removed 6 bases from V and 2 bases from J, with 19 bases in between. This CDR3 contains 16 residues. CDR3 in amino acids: CASRGGLMDPNTEAFF. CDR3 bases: TGTGCCAGCAGGGGGGGTTTGATGGATCCTAACACTGAAGCTTTCTTT.

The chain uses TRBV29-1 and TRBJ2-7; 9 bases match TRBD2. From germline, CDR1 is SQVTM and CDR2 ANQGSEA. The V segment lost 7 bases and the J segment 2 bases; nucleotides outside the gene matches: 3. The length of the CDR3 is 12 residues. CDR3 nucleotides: TGCAGCGCGCGGGGGGGGGCCTACGAGCAGTACTTC. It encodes CSARGGAYEQYF.

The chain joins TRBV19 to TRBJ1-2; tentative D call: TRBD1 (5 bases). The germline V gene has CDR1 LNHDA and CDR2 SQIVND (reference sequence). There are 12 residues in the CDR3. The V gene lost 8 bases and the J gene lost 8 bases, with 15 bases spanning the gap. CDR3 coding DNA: TGTGCCAGTCACAGGAGGGCGGAAGGCTACACCTTC. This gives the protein CASHRRAEGYTF.

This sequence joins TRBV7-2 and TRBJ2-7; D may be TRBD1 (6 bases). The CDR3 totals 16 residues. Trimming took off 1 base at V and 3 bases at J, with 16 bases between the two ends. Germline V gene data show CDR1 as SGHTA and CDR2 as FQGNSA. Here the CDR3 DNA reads TGTGCCAGCAGCTTAGATTCAGGGGCAGGGGTCTACGAGCAGTACTTC. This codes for CASSLDSGAGVYEQYF. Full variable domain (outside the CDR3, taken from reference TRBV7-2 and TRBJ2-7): GAGVSQSPSNKVTEKGKDVELRCDPISGHTALYWYRQSLGQGLEFLIYFQGNSAPDKSGLPSDRFSAERTGGSVSTLTIQRTQQEDSAVYLCASSLDSGAGVYEQYFGPGTRLTVT.

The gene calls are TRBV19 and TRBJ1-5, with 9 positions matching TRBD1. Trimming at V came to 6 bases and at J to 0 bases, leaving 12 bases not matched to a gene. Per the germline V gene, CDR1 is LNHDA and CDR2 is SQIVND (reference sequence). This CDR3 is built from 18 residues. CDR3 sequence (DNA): TGTGCCAGTAGCCCGAGGGGACAGGGATCATATAGCAATCAGCCCCAGCATTTT. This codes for CASSPRGQGSYSNQPQHF.

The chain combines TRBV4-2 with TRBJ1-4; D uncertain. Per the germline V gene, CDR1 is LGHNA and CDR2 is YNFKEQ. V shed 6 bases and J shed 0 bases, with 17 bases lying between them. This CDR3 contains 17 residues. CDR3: CASSPRDTAATNEKLFF. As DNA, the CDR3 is TGTGCCAGCAGTCCACGAGATACAGCCGCAACTAATGAAAAACTGTTTTTT.

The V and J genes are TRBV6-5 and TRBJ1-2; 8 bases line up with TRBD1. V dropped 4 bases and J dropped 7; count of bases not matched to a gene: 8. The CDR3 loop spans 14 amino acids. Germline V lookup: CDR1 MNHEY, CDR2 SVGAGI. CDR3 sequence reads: CASSFGPGGSGYTF. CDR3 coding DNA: TGTGCCAGCAGTTTTGGTCCAGGGGGCTCTGGCTACACCTTC.

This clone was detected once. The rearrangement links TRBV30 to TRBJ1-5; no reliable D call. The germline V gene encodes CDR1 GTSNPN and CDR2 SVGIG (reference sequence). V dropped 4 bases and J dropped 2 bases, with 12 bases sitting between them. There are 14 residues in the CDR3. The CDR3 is CAWTGGMGNQPQHF. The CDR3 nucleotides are TGTGCCTGGACCGGAGGGATGGGCAATCAGCCCCAGCATTTT.

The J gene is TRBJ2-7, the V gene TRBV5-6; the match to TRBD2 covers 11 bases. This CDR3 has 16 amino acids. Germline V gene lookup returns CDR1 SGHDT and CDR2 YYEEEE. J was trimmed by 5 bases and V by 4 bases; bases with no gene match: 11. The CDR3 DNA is TGTGCCAGCAGCGATCTAGCGGGGGGACCCCCTAACGAGCAGTACTTC. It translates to CASSDLAGGPPNEQYF.

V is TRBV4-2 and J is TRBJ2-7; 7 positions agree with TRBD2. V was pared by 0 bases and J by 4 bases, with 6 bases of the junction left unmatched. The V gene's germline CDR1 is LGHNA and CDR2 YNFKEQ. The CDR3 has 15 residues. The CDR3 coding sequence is TGTGCCAGCAGCCAAGATATTGCCGGGGGGTACGAGCAGTACTTC. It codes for CASSQDIAGGYEQYF.

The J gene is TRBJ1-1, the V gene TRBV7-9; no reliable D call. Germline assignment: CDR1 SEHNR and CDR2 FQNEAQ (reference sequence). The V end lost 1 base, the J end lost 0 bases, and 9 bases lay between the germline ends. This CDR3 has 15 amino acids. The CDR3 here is CASSLVRAMNTEAFF. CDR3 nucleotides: TGTGCCAGCAGCTTAGTGCGGGCGATGAACACTGAAGCTTTCTTT.

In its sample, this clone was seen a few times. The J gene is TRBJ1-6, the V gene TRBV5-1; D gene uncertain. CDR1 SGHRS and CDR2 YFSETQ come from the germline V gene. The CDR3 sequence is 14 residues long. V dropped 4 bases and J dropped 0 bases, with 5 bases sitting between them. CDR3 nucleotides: TGCGCCAGCAGCGAGAGCTCCTATAATTCACCCCTCCACTTT. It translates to CASSESSYNSPLHF.